This TCR beta chain was recorded in a study of T cell repertoires in cytomegalovirus infection. About the research overall: HLA-B-restricted CMV epitopes that are well studied were used alongside recently identified HLA-C-restricted ones.

TCRdb passed the reads through MiXCR, listing each CDR3 protein once. The table includes 380,000 or so distinct CDR3 sequences, about a third detected once. Worth noting for this clonotype: Its antigen is currently unknown.

Study-level points and caveats: Pooled public TCR beta family frequency picked out CMV carriers with the relevant HLA.

The CDR3 runs 15 residues. V dropped 1 base and J dropped 3 bases, with 9 bases sitting between them. Looked up from germline, CDR1 is SGHAT and CDR2 is FQNNGV. The chain employs TRBV11-2 and TRBJ2-2; D is ambiguous. The source material was cultured PBMCs, sampled from culture after CMV antigen stimulation. The sequence was collected from a human donor in good health (CMV status not recorded). Some clones in this sample may be carry-over from other donors' samples. CDR3 amino acids: CASSLVVSHTGELFF. The CDR3 DNA is TGTGCCAGCAGCTTAGTTGTATCGCACACCGGGGAGCTGTTTTTT. Looking up the rest from reference TRBV11-2 and TRBJ2-2 gives the full variable domain: EAGVAQSPRYKIIEKRQSVAFWCNPISGHATLYWYQQILGQGPKLLIQFQNNGVVDDSQLPKDRFSAERLKGVDSTLKIQPAKLEDSAVYLCASSLVVSHTGELFFGEGSRLTVL.